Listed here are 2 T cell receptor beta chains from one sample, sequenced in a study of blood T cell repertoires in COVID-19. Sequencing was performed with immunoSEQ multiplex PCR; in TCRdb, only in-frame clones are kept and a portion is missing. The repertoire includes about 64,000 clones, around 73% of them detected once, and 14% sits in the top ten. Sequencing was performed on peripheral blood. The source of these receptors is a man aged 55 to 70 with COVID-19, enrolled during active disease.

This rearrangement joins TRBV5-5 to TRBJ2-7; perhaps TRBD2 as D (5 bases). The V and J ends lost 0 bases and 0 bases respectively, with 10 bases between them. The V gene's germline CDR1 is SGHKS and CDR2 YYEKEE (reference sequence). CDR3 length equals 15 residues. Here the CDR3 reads CASSLGRELSYEQYF. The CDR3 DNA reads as TGTGCCAGCAGCTTGGGTCGGGAACTCTCCTACGAGCAGTACTTC. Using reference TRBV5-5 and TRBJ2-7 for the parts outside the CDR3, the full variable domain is DAGVTQSPTHLIKTRGQQVTLRCSPISGHKSVSWYQQVLGQGPQFIFQYYEKEERGRGNFPDRFSARQFPNYSSELNVNALLLGDSALYLCASSLGRELSYEQYFGPGTRLTVT.

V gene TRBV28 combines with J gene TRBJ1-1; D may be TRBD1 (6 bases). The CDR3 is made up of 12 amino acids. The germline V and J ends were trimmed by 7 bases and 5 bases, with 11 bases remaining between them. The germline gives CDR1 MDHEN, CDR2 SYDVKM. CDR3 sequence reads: CASMQGWTEAFF. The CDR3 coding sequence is TGTGCCAGCATGCAGGGGTGGACTGAAGCTTTCTTT.